The T cell receptor beta chain under discussion was sequenced for a study of T-cell memory formation after mild COVID-19. Study outcomes and limitations: Pre-infection memory contained some responding clones, which suggested that cross-reactive memory had joined.

Germline V gives CDR1 SSHAT, CDR2 FNYEAQ (reference sequence). The CDR3 is 13 amino acids. Trimming cost V 6 bases and J 5 bases, with 13 bases left between them. TCR alpha and TCR beta cDNA libraries carrying sample barcodes and UMIs were produced by 5'RACE using constant-segment primers. From the 5' RACE reads, TCRdb called clonotypes with MiXCR, one entry per CDR3 protein. The profile shows some 200,000 distinct CDR3 sequences, more than 8% of them singletons. With regard to this clonotype: What it binds is unknown.

The source material was PBMCs or a T cell subset sorted from them (not recorded which). The TCR originated in a man younger than 35 who had mild COVID-19 (a few samples of this study predate the infection). Cell type and time point are not known. The J gene is TRBJ2-5, the V gene TRBV7-7; D call uncertain. The chain's CDR3 is CASSLSPMETQYF. CDR3 nucleotide sequence: TGTGCCAGCAGTTTATCCCCGATGGAGACCCAGTACTTC. Full variable domain (missing parts from reference TRBV7-7 and TRBJ2-5): GAGVSQSPRYKVTKRGQDVTLRCDPISSHATLYWYQQALGQGPEFLTYFNYEAQPDKSGLPSDRFSAERPEGSISTLTIQRTEQRDSAMYRCASSLSPMETQYFGPGTRLLVL.